This is a list of T cell receptor beta chains from one sample in a study of PD-L1 blockade in urothelial cancer. Only in-frame clones appear in the TCRdb table, and some are missing; sequencing was by immunoSEQ multiplex PCR. Here the sample spans about 26,000 clones, approximately 86% being singletons. The sample was PBMCs, taken around atezolizumab (anti-PD-L1) treatment. Source of these receptors: a man aged 55 to 70 with urothelial cancer. Each CDR3 is given with its conserved first and last residue. A D gene is named only where the DNA matches it firmly. Some rows have no size entry. The others give once, few or many, or a class for an expanded clone.

clone size: -; J gene: TRBJ1-4; V gene: TRBV4-3; D gene: -; CDR3 protein: CASSQDMAGLNEKLFF; CDR3 DNA: TGCGCCAGCAGCCAAGATATGGCAGGTCTTAATGAAAAACTGTTTTTT
clone size: -; J gene: TRBJ1-1; V gene: TRBV27; D gene: TRBD1; CDR3 protein: CASSLFQGATEAFF; CDR3 DNA: TGTGCCAGCAGTTTATTCCAGGGGGCCACTGAAGCTTTCTTT
clone size: -; J gene: TRBJ1-3; V gene: TRBV6-5; D gene: TRBD1; CDR3 protein: CASSYGQEGNTIYF; CDR3 DNA: TGTGCCAGCAGTTACGGACAGGAAGGAAACACCATATATTTT
clone size: -; J gene: TRBJ1-5; V gene: TRBV18; D gene: TRBD1; CDR3 protein: CASSRNGQGADNQPQHF; CDR3 DNA: TGTGCCAGCTCGCGAAACGGACAGGGGGCGGACAATCAGCCCCAGCATTTT
clone size: -; J gene: TRBJ2-5; V gene: TRBV7-2; D gene: TRBD2; CDR3 protein: CASSLGRAGGRETQYF; CDR3 DNA: TGTGCCAGCAGCTTAGGTCGCGCGGGGGGCAGGGAGACCCAGTACTTC
clone size: -; J gene: TRBJ2-2; V gene: TRBV2; D gene: TRBD1; CDR3 protein: CASWETGGNTGELFF; CDR3 DNA: TGTGCCAGCTGGGAGACAGGGGGGAACACCGGGGAGCTGTTTTTT
clone size: once; J gene: TRBJ1-5; V gene: TRBV6-5; D gene: -; CDR3 protein: CASSYSVKTAQHF; CDR3 DNA: TGTGCCAGCAGTTACTCCGTGAAGACAGCCCAGCATTTT
clone size: once; J gene: TRBJ1-6; V gene: TRBV7-9; D gene: -; CDR3 protein: CASTADSENSPLHF; CDR3 DNA: TGTGCCAGCACCGCGGACAGCGAGAATTCACCCCTCCACTTT
clone size: -; J gene: TRBJ1-2; V gene: TRBV29-1; D gene: -; CDR3 protein: CSVTSLGGLNTF; CDR3 DNA: TGCAGCGTGACCTCATTGGGGGGGTTGAACACCTTC
clone size: -; J gene: TRBJ2-5; V gene: TRBV5-1; D gene: -; CDR3 protein: CASSLGRVQETQYF; CDR3 DNA: TGCGCCAGCAGCTTAGGCAGGGTCCAAGAGACCCAGTACTTC
clone size: -; J gene: TRBJ1-2; V gene: TRBV29-1; D gene: TRBD1; CDR3 protein: CSVGGGAGGYTF; CDR3 DNA: TGCAGCGTTGGAGGGGGCGCTGGGGGCTACACCTTC
clone size: -; J gene: TRBJ2-7; V gene: TRBV5-5; D gene: TRBD1; CDR3 protein: CASSPGGISSYEQYF; CDR3 DNA: TGTGCCAGCAGCCCAGGGGGAATAAGCTCCTACGAGCAGTACTTC
clone size: -; J gene: TRBJ2-1; V gene: TRBV27; D gene: TRBD2; CDR3 protein: CASSFSGGANEQFF; CDR3 DNA: TGTGCCAGCAGTTTTTCGGGGGGAGCGAATGAGCAGTTCTTC
clone size: -; J gene: TRBJ2-7; V gene: TRBV10-3; D gene: -; CDR3 protein: CATGAGRYEQYF; CDR3 DNA: TGTGCCACCGGGGCGGGGCGGTACGAGCAGTACTTC
clone size: once; J gene: TRBJ2-7; V gene: TRBV7-2; D gene: TRBD2; CDR3 protein: CASSLGLGHYEQYF; CDR3 DNA: TGTGCCAGCAGTCTAGGACTAGGGCACTACGAGCAGTACTTC
clone size: -; J gene: TRBJ2-2; V gene: TRBV11-3; D gene: TRBD1; CDR3 protein: CASSADRVAGELFF; CDR3 DNA: TGTGCCAGCAGCGCGGACAGGGTGGCCGGGGAGCTGTTTTTT
clone size: -; J gene: TRBJ2-7; V gene: TRBV5-5; D gene: TRBD2; CDR3 protein: CASSSSGLAKVYEQYF; CDR3 DNA: TGTGCCAGCAGCTCCTCGGGACTAGCGAAAGTCTACGAGCAGTACTTC
clone size: -; J gene: TRBJ2-7; V gene: TRBV2; D gene: -; CDR3 protein: CASMSRGSSYEQYF; CDR3 DNA: TGTGCCAGCATGTCACGGGGGAGCTCCTACGAGCAGTACTTC
clone size: -; J gene: TRBJ1-3; V gene: TRBV5-1; D gene: -; CDR3 protein: CASSLGDSHSGNTIYF; CDR3 DNA: TGCGCCAGCAGCTTAGGCGACAGTCACTCTGGAAACACCATATATTTT
clone size: -; J gene: TRBJ1-2; V gene: TRBV7-2; D gene: TRBD1; CDR3 protein: CASSKPGTGFTYGYTF; CDR3 DNA: TGTGCCAGCAGCAAACCCGGGACAGGGTTCACCTATGGCTACACCTTC
clone size: few; J gene: TRBJ1-2; V gene: TRBV29-1; D gene: -; CDR3 protein: CSVEVGRLDYGYTF; CDR3 DNA: TGCAGCGTTGAAGTAGGGAGGTTGGACTATGGCTACACCTTC
clone size: -; J gene: TRBJ2-7; V gene: TRBV27; D gene: TRBD2; CDR3 protein: CASSGSGSFPEQYF; CDR3 DNA: TGTGCCAGCTCCGGTAGCGGGAGTTTCCCCGAGCAGTACTTC
clone size: -; J gene: TRBJ1-6; V gene: TRBV6-5; D gene: TRBD1; CDR3 protein: CASRDRGGNSPLHF; CDR3 DNA: TGTGCCAGCAGGGACAGGGGAGGGAATTCACCCCTCCACTTT
clone size: -; J gene: TRBJ2-7; V gene: TRBV5-4; D gene: -; CDR3 protein: CASSLALAPYEQYF; CDR3 DNA: TGTGCCAGCAGCTTGGCCTTGGCTCCCTACGAGCAGTACTTC
clone size: once; J gene: TRBJ1-3; V gene: TRBV2; D gene: -; CDR3 protein: CASSEEGLSGNTIYF; CDR3 DNA: TGTGCCAGCAGTGAAGAGGGGCTCTCTGGAAACACCATATATTTT
clone size: -; J gene: TRBJ2-2; V gene: TRBV5-1; D gene: TRBD1; CDR3 protein: CASSSGQGNTGELFF; CDR3 DNA: TGCGCCAGCAGCTCCGGACAGGGGAACACCGGGGAGCTGTTTTTT
clone size: -; J gene: TRBJ1-2; V gene: TRBV5-1; D gene: TRBD1; CDR3 protein: CASSSGGAEYGYTF; CDR3 DNA: TGCGCCAGCAGCTCAGGGGGCGCGGAATATGGCTACACCTTC
clone size: -; J gene: TRBJ2-6; V gene: TRBV5-6; D gene: -; CDR3 protein: CASSLASGVSGANVLTF; CDR3 DNA: TGTGCCAGCAGCTTGGCTTCAGGGGTCTCTGGGGCCAACGTCCTGACTTTC
clone size: -; J gene: TRBJ1-1; V gene: TRBV4-2; D gene: -; CDR3 protein: CASSQGPPEAFF; CDR3 DNA: TGTGCCAGCAGCCAGGGGCCCCCGGAAGCTTTCTTT
clone size: -; J gene: TRBJ1-4; V gene: TRBV5-1; D gene: -; CDR3 protein: CASSRGGEKLFF; CDR3 DNA: TGCGCCAGCAGTCGTGGGGGGGAAAAACTGTTTTTT
clone size: -; J gene: TRBJ2-1; V gene: TRBV4-1; D gene: -; CDR3 protein: CASSPITQGNEQFF; CDR3 DNA: TGCGCCAGCAGCCCAATAACCCAGGGAAATGAGCAGTTCTTC
clone size: once; J gene: TRBJ2-7; V gene: TRBV30; D gene: TRBD1; CDR3 protein: CARISHGTGSYEQYF; CDR3 DNA: TGTGCCCGGATCAGCCACGGGACAGGGTCCTACGAGCAGTACTTC
clone size: -; J gene: TRBJ2-7; V gene: TRBV30; D gene: -; CDR3 protein: CAWKGGLGYEQYF; CDR3 DNA: TGTGCCTGGAAGGGGGGGTTAGGTTACGAGCAGTACTTC
clone size: -; J gene: TRBJ1-1; V gene: TRBV19; D gene: TRBD1; CDR3 protein: CASAPTGGDTEAFF; CDR3 DNA: TGTGCCAGTGCGCCGACAGGGGGGGACACTGAAGCTTTCTTT
clone size: -; J gene: TRBJ1-1; V gene: TRBV10-1; D gene: TRBD1; CDR3 protein: CASSPGTGGYSEAFF; CDR3 DNA: TGCGCCAGCAGCCCCGGGACAGGGGGTTACTCTGAAGCTTTCTTT
clone size: -; J gene: TRBJ1-1; V gene: TRBV15; D gene: -; CDR3 protein: CATSRVGGTEAFF; CDR3 DNA: TGTGCCACCAGCAGAGTAGGAGGAACTGAAGCTTTCTTT
clone size: -; J gene: TRBJ2-1; V gene: TRBV12-5; D gene: -; CDR3 protein: CASGLVMQGPLF; CDR3 DNA: TGTGCTAGTGGTTTGGTAATGCAGGGCCCCCTCTTC
clone size: -; J gene: TRBJ2-3; V gene: TRBV2; D gene: TRBD2; CDR3 protein: CASSDNGRSTDTQYF; CDR3 DNA: TGTGCCAGCAGTGACAACGGGAGGAGCACAGATACGCAGTATTTT